These T cell receptor beta chains were read from a single sample in a study of blood T cells in healthy people across ages. Via MiXCR, TCRdb re-called the 5' RACE reads, giving one row per CDR3 protein. The table includes approximately 730,000 distinct CDR3 sequences, about 55% detected once. Sequencing was done on a sample of blood. Receptor source: a man older than 75 in good health. Each CDR3 is given with its conserved first and last residue. The order of the fields is J gene, D gene, clone size, V gene, CDR3 DNA, CDR3 protein. The D gene is left open where the match is weak. Only some rows state a clone size, as once, few, many or a class for expanded clones.

TRBJ1-4	NA	NA	TRBV6-1	TGTGCCACTGGGCCGGGACGGTATATTAATGAAAAACTGTTTTTT	CATGPGRYINEKLFF
TRBJ2-5	TRBD2	NA	TRBV6-5	TGTGCAACAGCGCGGGAGAAGGGGACCCAGTACTTC	CATAREKGTQYF
TRBJ1-1	TRBD1	NA	TRBV7-6	TGTGCCAGCAGCTTCGGGACAGGGGATGGGACTGAAGCTTTCTTT	CASSFGTGDGTEAFF
TRBJ1-1	TRBD1	NA	TRBV12-3/TRBV12-4	TGTGCCAGCAGGGGTGGACAGGGGAGGACCCCTGAAGCTTTCTTT	CASRGGQGRTPEAFF
TRBJ2-7	NA	few	TRBV7-2	TGTGCCAGCAGCGCGAGGGTGCGCCCCTACGAGCAGTACTTC	CASSARVRPYEQYF
TRBJ2-6	NA	NA	TRBV11-2	TGTGCCAGCAGCCCGGGACGGCCCTCTGGGGCCAACGTCCTGACTTTC	CASSPGRPSGANVLTF
TRBJ2-3	NA	many	TRBV29-1	TGCAGCGTTGAAGAAGGAACCGCGTATTTT	CSVEEGTAYF
TRBJ1-2	NA	few	TRBV5-1	TGCGCCAGCAGCTCGGTTGGGGGATACTATGGCTACACCTTC	CASSSVGGYYGYTF
TRBJ2-6	TRBD2	NA	TRBV7-2	TGTGCCAGCAGCTCCACGACTCGGCCCAGCGGGGCCTCTGGGGCCAACGTCCTGACTTTC	CASSSTTRPSGASGANVLTF
TRBJ2-1	NA	NA	TRBV7-2	TGTACCAGCAGCCCCGATAATGAGCAGTTCTTC	CTSSPDNEQFF
TRBJ2-3	NA	few	TRBV5-1	TGCGCCAGCAGCTTGGAGACTGAAGCAGATACGCAGTATTTT	CASSLETEADTQYF
TRBJ2-5	NA	NA	TRBV12-3/TRBV12-4	TGTGCCAGCACCCTAGGGCCGGGGGCGCAAGAGACCCAGTACTTC	CASTLGPGAQETQYF